One sample yielded the 9 T cell receptor beta chains listed below, sequenced in a study of blood T cell repertoires in COVID-19. Using immunoSEQ multiplex PCR, the repertoire was profiled, and TCRdb retains in-frame clones only, with some absent. The data show 160,000 or so clones, 80% to 90% seen once. Sequenced material: peripheral blood. The receptors stem from a middle-aged woman with acute or convalescent COVID-19.

V usage is TRBV14 and J usage is TRBJ1-4; no firm D call. The germline CDR1 and CDR2 sequences are SGHDN and FVKESK. Trimming took 4 bases from V and 0 from J, leaving 18 bases between them. CDR3 length equals 18 residues. The CDR3 protein is CASSPREGIGATNEKLFF. In nucleotides, the CDR3 is TGTGCCAGCAGCCCTCGGGAAGGCATTGGTGCAACTAATGAAAAACTGTTTTTT.

The chain links TRBV4-2 to TRBJ1-1, with 7 positions matching TRBD1. The germline V gene encodes CDR1 LGHNA and CDR2 YNFKEQ. The V and J ends lost 0 bases and 3 bases, in that order; junction bases with no gene match: 4. This CDR3 is 15 amino acids long. DNA of the CDR3: TGTGCCAGCAGCCAAGATCAGGGGGTGTACACTGAAGCTTTCTTT. Residues: CASSQDQGVYTEAFF.

The chain links TRBV10-1 to TRBJ2-1; 8 bases match TRBD2. This CDR3 is 15 amino acids long. The junction had 8 bases not matched to a gene; V was cut back by 2 bases and J by 8 bases. Per the germline V gene, CDR1 is WNHNN and CDR2 is SYGVQD (reference sequence). CDR3 amino acids: CASSESGTSVDEQFF. The CDR3, as DNA: TGCGCCAGCAGTGAGAGTGGGACTAGTGTCGATGAGCAGTTCTTC.

This clone was picked up one time. The chain employs TRBV18 and TRBJ2-2; the D gene is possibly TRBD2 (6 bases). Germline CDR1 reads KGHSH; CDR2 reads LQKENI. The V end was cut by 5 bases, the J end by 2 bases, with 21 bases between. The CDR3 is 18 amino acids. DNA of the CDR3: TGTGCCAGCTCAGCAACGACTGGGCCTAGCGTAAACACCGGGGAGCTGTTTTTT. Translated, it gives CASSATTGPSVNTGELFF. Looking up the rest from reference TRBV18 and TRBJ2-2 gives the full variable domain: NAGVMQNPRHLVRRRGQEARLRCSPMKGHSHVYWYRQLPEEGLKFMVYLQKENIIDESGMPKERFSAEFPKEGPSILRIQQVVRGDSAAYFCASSATTGPSVNTGELFFGEGSRLTVL.

This chain connects TRBV19 to TRBJ2-7, with 7 bases that match TRBD1. Germline V gene data show CDR1 as LNHDA and CDR2 as SQIVND (reference sequence). Trimming took 11 bases from V and 4 from J; bases not matched to a gene: 17. The CDR3 totals 15 residues. The CDR3 protein is CAPQATGAKVYEQYF. The CDR3 DNA reads as TGTGCCCCTCAGGCCACAGGGGCTAAGGTTTACGAGCAGTACTTC.

The chain uses TRBV29-1 and TRBJ2-7; maybe TRBD1 (6 bases). The CDR3 extends over 11 amino acids. Germline V gene sequence: CDR1 SQVTM, CDR2 ANQGSEA. The CDR3 DNA follows: TGCAGTGGACAGTCATCCTACGAGCAGTACTTC. Its translation is CSGQSSYEQYF.

The genes are TRBV1 and TRBJ2-2; the table's D call of TRBD2 was not tested on the DNA. TRBV1 is flagged as a pseudogene. The CDR3 loop spans 17 amino acids. The CDR3 DNA sequence: TGCACCAGCAGCCAAGATCTTGAGGGGGGGCACACCGGGGAGCTGTTTTTT. Amino acids: CTSSQDLEGGHTGELFF.

The CDR3 DNA reads TGTGCCAGCAGCTTACTTAGCAATCAGCCCCAGCATTTT. Translation: CASSLLSNQPQHF. The chain is built from TRBV11-2 and TRBJ1-5; D call uncertain. The CDR3 contains 13 residues. V was pared by 2 bases and J by 0 bases, with 2 bases between. Germline V lookup: CDR1 SGHAT, CDR2 FQNNGV. The whole variable domain, filled in from reference TRBV11-2 and TRBJ1-5, reads EAGVAQSPRYKIIEKRQSVAFWCNPISGHATLYWYQQILGQGPKLLIQFQNNGVVDDSQLPKDRFSAERLKGVDSTLKIQPAKLEDSAVYLCASSLLSNQPQHFGDGTRLSIL.

The V and J genes are TRBV28 and TRBJ2-3; 9 bases are shared with TRBD1. This CDR3 contains 20 residues. V was clipped by 1 base and J by 4 bases; unmatched bases: 18. Germline CDR1 reads MDHEN; CDR2 reads SYDVKM. CDR3 protein: CASSLSGFGWAQGAPDTQYF. The CDR3 region has the DNA TGTGCCAGCAGTTTATCCGGGTTTGGGTGGGCACAGGGGGCCCCAGATACGCAGTATTTT.